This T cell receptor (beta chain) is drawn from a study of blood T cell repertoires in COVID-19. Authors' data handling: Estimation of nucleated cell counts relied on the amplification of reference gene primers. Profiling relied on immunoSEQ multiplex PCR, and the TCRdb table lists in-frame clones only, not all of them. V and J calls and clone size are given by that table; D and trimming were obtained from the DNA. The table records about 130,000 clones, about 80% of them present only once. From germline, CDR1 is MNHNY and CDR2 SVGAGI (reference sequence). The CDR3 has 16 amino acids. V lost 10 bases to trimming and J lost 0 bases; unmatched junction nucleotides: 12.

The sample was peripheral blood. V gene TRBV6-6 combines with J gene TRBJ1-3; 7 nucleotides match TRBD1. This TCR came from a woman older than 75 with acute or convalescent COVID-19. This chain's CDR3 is CATRMGDRSSGNTIYF. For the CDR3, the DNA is TGTGCCACTCGAATGGGGGACAGAAGCTCTGGAAACACCATATATTTT.